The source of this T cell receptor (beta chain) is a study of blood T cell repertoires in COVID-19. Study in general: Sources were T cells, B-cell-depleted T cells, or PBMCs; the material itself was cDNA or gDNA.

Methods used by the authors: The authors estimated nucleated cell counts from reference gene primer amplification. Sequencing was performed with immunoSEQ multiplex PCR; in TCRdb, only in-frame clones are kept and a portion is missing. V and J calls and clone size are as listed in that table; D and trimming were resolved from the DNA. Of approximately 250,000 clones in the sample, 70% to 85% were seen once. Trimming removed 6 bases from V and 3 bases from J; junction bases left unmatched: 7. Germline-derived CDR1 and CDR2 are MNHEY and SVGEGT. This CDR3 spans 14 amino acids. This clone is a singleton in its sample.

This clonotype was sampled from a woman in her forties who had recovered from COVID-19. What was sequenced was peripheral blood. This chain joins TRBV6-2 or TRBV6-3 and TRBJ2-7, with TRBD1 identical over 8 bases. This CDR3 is CASSQGQGLYEQYF. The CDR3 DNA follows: TGTGCCAGCAGCCAAGGACAGGGTCTCTACGAGCAGTACTTC.